A single sample gave rise to the 31 T cell receptor beta chains below, sequenced in a study of response to subunit inactivated influenza vaccine. TCRdb independently ran MiXCR on the RT-PCR reads; one entry per CDR3 protein. This table holds approximately 500,000 distinct CDR3 sequences, over 10% found once. The input for sequencing was PBMCs from blood, taken roughly 6 weeks after vaccination. The source is a man in his fifties or sixties who received an inactivated influenza vaccine.

The V gene is TRBV6-5, the J gene TRBJ2-2, with no clear D. V gave up 2 bases and J gave up 6 bases, with 4 bases separating them. This CDR3 has 12 residues. Germline CDR1 is MNHEY and CDR2 is SVGAGI. The CDR3 DNA follows: TGTGCCAGCAGTTACAACCCCGGGGAGCTGTTTTTT. It encodes CASSYNPGELFF.

V gene TRBV28 combines with J gene TRBJ2-1, with TRBD1 matching 7 bases. From germline, CDR1 is MDHEN and CDR2 SYDVKM. V trimming: 7 bases; J trimming: 3 bases; junction bases outside the gene matches: 6. This CDR3 is 14 amino acids long. CDR3 in amino acids: CASKSQGDYNEQFF. In DNA form, the CDR3 reads TGTGCCAGCAAATCCCAGGGGGACTACAATGAGCAGTTCTTC.

This clonotype has more than one count but fewer than ten. The chain carries TRBV29-1 and TRBJ2-5, with a weak D call TRBD1 (6 bases). This CDR3 has 14 residues. The germline gives CDR1 SQVTM, CDR2 ANQGSEA. Trimming stripped 7 bases from V and 2 bases from J, with 17 bases between. This CDR3 is CSGGGGSPQETQYF. The CDR3 bases are TGCAGCGGAGGGGGTGGTAGCCCGCAAGAGACCCAGTACTTC.

The V gene is TRBV11-2, the J gene TRBJ2-7, with TRBD1 as a possible D gene (5 bases). CDR3 length: 17 residues. The germline CDR1 and CDR2 sequences are SGHAT and FQNNGV. The V end was cut by 4 bases, the J end by 5 bases, with 24 bases between. The CDR3 DNA follows: TGTGCCAGCAGCTCCAGATCGACAGTGGCGTCGTGGGACGAGCAGTACTTC. Protein product: CASSSRSTVASWDEQYF.

This clonotype was picked up a small number of times. V and J are TRBV5-6 and TRBJ2-7; 12 nucleotides line up with TRBD2. Germline V CDR1 and CDR2: SGHDT, YYEEEE. The CDR3 sequence is 16 residues long. Germline trimming cut 4 bases from V and 3 bases from J; bases unmatched to any gene: 8. In nucleotides, the CDR3 is TGTGCCAGCAGCGCGGTCACTAGCGGGAGGTTCTACGAGCAGTACTTC. Translating it yields CASSAVTSGRFYEQYF.

This clonotype was recorded many times. This chain connects TRBV9 to TRBJ2-5; possibly TRBD1 for D (6 bases). This CDR3 is built from 15 residues. V was trimmed by 0 bases and J by 2 bases, leaving 11 bases between them. The germline gives CDR1 SGDLS, CDR2 YYNGEE. The CDR3 loop reads CASSVGTVGQETQYF. DNA of the CDR3: TGTGCCAGCAGCGTAGGGACAGTCGGACAAGAGACCCAGTACTTC.

This clonotype was recorded a few times. The genes are TRBV2 and TRBJ2-1; D not resolved. V shed 3 bases and J shed 6 bases, with 6 bases lying between them. The germline gives CDR1 SNHLY, CDR2 FYNNEI. The CDR3 runs to 12 residues. CDR3 bases: TGTGCCAGCAGTGAGGGGTCCAATGAGCAGTTCTTC. This sequence encodes CASSEGSNEQFF.

V gene TRBV12-3 or TRBV12-4 combines with J gene TRBJ1-5; no firm D call. The CDR3 is made up of 15 amino acids. V was clipped by 2 bases and J by 1 base, with 9 bases between them. The CDR3 here is CASSLLGNSNQPQHF. Here the CDR3 DNA reads TGTGCCAGCAGTTTATTGGGGAACAGCAATCAGCCCCAGCATTTT.

The chain carries TRBV29-1 and TRBJ2-3, with 13 bases identical to TRBD2. J gave up 8 bases and V 7 bases, and 6 bases lay outside the gene matches. This CDR3 comprises 13 residues. The germline gives CDR1 SQVTM, CDR2 ANQGSEA. DNA of the CDR3: TGCAGCGCCGTACTAGCGGGAGGGGGTACGCAGTATTTT. Amino acid sequence: CSAVLAGGGTQYF.

This clonotype has just a few counts. This rearrangement joins TRBV5-6 to TRBJ2-3; TRBD2 aligns across 10 bases. V trimming: 0 bases; J trimming: 7 bases; junction bases outside the gene matches: 8. The CDR3 spans 16 residues. From germline, CDR1 is SGHDT and CDR2 YYEEEE. The CDR3 nucleotides are TGTGCCAGCAGCTTGGGTGGGCTAGCGGGGGCCAATACGCAGTATTTT. It yields the protein CASSLGGLAGANTQYF.

J is TRBJ2-7 and V is TRBV7-9, with D unresolved. The V end was cut by 5 bases, the J end by 3 bases, with 11 bases between. Germline CDR1 and CDR2: SEHNR and FQNEAQ (reference sequence). The CDR3 contains 13 residues. The CDR3 DNA reads as TGTGCCAGCAGCCGGGTTGGCGGCTACGAGCAGTACTTC. It translates to CASSRVGGYEQYF.

This clonotype has just a few counts. J is TRBJ1-1 and V is TRBV24-1; the D gene is possibly TRBD1 (6 bases). The CDR3 contains 15 residues. The germline V and J ends were trimmed by 4 bases and 4 bases, with 15 bases remaining between them. Germline lookup yields CDR1 KGHDR and CDR2 SFDVKD. The chain's CDR3 is CATSDRRGHITEAFF. The CDR3 DNA is TGTGCCACCAGTGACCGCCGGGGGCATATCACTGAAGCTTTCTTT.

In its sample, this clonotype was seen a few times. V usage is TRBV5-1 and J usage is TRBJ2-1; D is possibly TRBD2 (7 bases). V lost 1 base and J lost 10, with 18 bases in between. There are 15 residues in the CDR3. Germline-derived CDR1 and CDR2 are SGHRS and YFSETQ. The CDR3 DNA reads TGCGCCAGCAGCTTGAACGGGGGGCGGCCTTGGGAGCAGTTCTTC. Protein product: CASSLNGGRPWEQFF.

The J gene is TRBJ2-7, the V gene TRBV6-2 or TRBV6-3; a possible D gene is TRBD1 (5 bases). Trimming took 2 bases from V and 1 from J, leaving 12 bases between them. Germline-derived CDR1 and CDR2 are MNHEY and SVGEGT. CDR3 size: 15 residues. The CDR3 region is CASSYGQGWSYEQYF. In nucleotides, the CDR3 is TGTGCCAGCAGTTACGGGCAGGGTTGGTCCTACGAGCAGTACTTC.

For the CDR3, the DNA is TGTGCCAGGGCCCTGACAGAGAACACCGGGGAGCTGTTTTTT. It yields the protein CARALTENTGELFF. V gene TRBV2 combines with J gene TRBJ2-2, with D tentatively TRBD1 (5 bases). V dropped 9 bases and J dropped 1 base, with 12 bases sitting between them. The CDR3 sequence is 14 residues long. Germline assignment: CDR1 SNHLY and CDR2 FYNNEI. Based on the CDR3 plus reference TRBV2 and TRBJ2-2, the full variable domain is EPEVTQTPSHQVTQMGQEVILRCVPISNHLYFYWYRQILGQKVEFLVSFYNNEISEKSEIFDDQFSVERPDGSNFTLKIRSTKLEDSAMYFCARALTENTGELFFGEGSRLTVL.

This rearrangement joins TRBV6-5 to TRBJ2-6; possibly TRBD1 for D (6 bases). Germline V CDR1 and CDR2: MNHEY, SVGAGI. The CDR3 contains 17 residues. Trimming pared 2 bases from V and 2 bases from J, leaving 13 bases between. The chain's CDR3 is CASSYSQGNTGANVLTF. In nucleotides, the CDR3 is TGTGCCAGCAGTTACAGTCAGGGGAACACTGGGGCCAACGTCCTGACTTTC.

This clonotype has a count of ten or more. The J gene is TRBJ2-7, the V gene TRBV5-1, with 10 bases fitting TRBD1. Losses at the gene ends were 4 bases for V and 2 bases for J; bases not matched to a gene: 6. The CDR3 is made up of 15 amino acids. Germline V lookup: CDR1 SGHRS, CDR2 YFSETQ. The DNA for the CDR3 is TGCGCCAGCAGCACCGGGGACAGGGGTCCCTACGAGCAGTACTTC. This codes for CASSTGDRGPYEQYF.

This clonotype was counted between two and nine times. J is TRBJ1-2 and V is TRBV5-6; possibly TRBD1 for D (5 bases). From germline, CDR1 is SGHDT and CDR2 YYEEEE. The CDR3 loop spans 13 amino acids. Trimming pared 1 base from V and 7 bases from J, leaving 11 bases between. The CDR3 region is CASSLRGTGGYTF. CDR3 nucleotides: TGTGCCAGCAGCTTGAGAGGGACTGGTGGCTACACCTTC.

V and J are TRBV20-1 and TRBJ2-7; TRBD1 aligns across 9 bases. J was trimmed by 8 bases and V by 2 bases; bases with no gene match: 19. The CDR3 sequence is 17 residues long. Germline CDR1 reads DFQATT; CDR2 reads SNEGSKA (reference sequence). CDR3 nucleotides: TGCAGTGCTAGACTTCTCGGGGTACGGACAGGGGAATCCCAGCAGTACTTC. It encodes CSARLLGVRTGESQQYF.

There are many counts of this clonotype. The V call is TRBV20-1, the J call TRBJ2-5; D remains unclear. The germline V gene has CDR1 DFQATT and CDR2 SNEGSKA (reference sequence). Trimming pared 8 bases from V and 1 base from J, leaving 8 bases between. This CDR3 is 11 amino acids long. The CDR3 DNA sequence: TGCAGTATGTTCGGCCAAGAGACCCAGTACTTC. Amino acid sequence: CSMFGQETQYF.

This clonotype was picked up many times. V and J are TRBV20-1 and TRBJ2-5; TRBD1 might be the D (5 bases). The V gene's germline CDR1 is DFQATT and CDR2 SNEGSKA (reference sequence). Trimming took 3 bases from V and 4 from J, leaving 18 bases between them. The CDR3 loop spans 15 amino acids. The CDR3 loop is CSASPPGRGSETQYF. The CDR3 DNA reads TGCAGTGCTAGTCCCCCTGGAAGGGGTTCAGAGACCCAGTACTTC.

This clonotype was observed a handful of times. V usage is TRBV14 and J usage is TRBJ2-1; 10 positions agree with TRBD2. Trimming removed 0 bases from V and 0 bases from J; junction bases left unmatched: 8. From germline, CDR1 is SGHDN and CDR2 FVKESK. The CDR3 loop spans 19 amino acids. CDR3 residues: CASSQDLIAGGLSYNEQFF. CDR3 sequence (DNA): TGTGCCAGCAGCCAAGATCTTATAGCGGGAGGCCTCTCCTACAATGAGCAGTTCTTC.

This clonotype was seen more than once but under ten times. The chain is built from TRBV7-8 and TRBJ2-7; D not resolved. Germline loops: CDR1 SGHVS, CDR2 FQNEAQ. The CDR3 covers 15 residues. The V end lost 0 bases, the J end lost 1 base, and 10 bases lay between the germline ends. The CDR3 DNA follows: TGTGCCAGCAGCTTAGCTGTGACATCGTCCTACGAGCAGTACTTC. Translating gives CASSLAVTSSYEQYF.

This clonotype showed up many times. The chain uses TRBV5-1 and TRBJ1-1; D call uncertain. The germline CDR1 and CDR2 sequences are SGHRS and YFSETQ. There are 13 residues in the CDR3. The germline V and J ends were trimmed by 3 bases and 3 bases, with 9 bases remaining between them. In DNA form, the CDR3 reads TGCGCCAGCAGCTCCGGACTTGACACTGAAGCTTTCTTT. Its translation: CASSSGLDTEAFF.

The chain joins TRBV7-2 to TRBJ2-1; D unresolved. Germline values: CDR1 SGHTA, CDR2 FQGNSA. The CDR3 is 15 amino acids. Trimming shortened V by 1 base and J by 8 bases, and 15 bases separated the two germline ends. The CDR3 spells CASSLGAVKSHEQFF. CDR3 sequence (DNA): TGTGCCAGCAGCTTAGGAGCAGTGAAGTCCCATGAGCAGTTCTTC.

This clonotype was seen a handful of times. The CDR3 protein is CSAVQTYEQYF. The CDR3 DNA follows: TGCAGTGCCGTCCAGACCTACGAGCAGTACTTC. The chain links TRBV20-1 to TRBJ2-7; D gene unclear. The CDR3 totals 11 residues. Trimming stripped 6 bases from V and 2 bases from J, with 8 bases between. CDR1 DFQATT and CDR2 SNEGSKA come from the germline V gene (reference sequence).

The chain combines TRBV29-1 with TRBJ2-7, with 7 bases matching TRBD1. V gave up 6 bases and J gave up 4 bases; unmatched junction bases: 9. This CDR3 contains 13 residues. The germline CDR1 and CDR2 sequences are SQVTM and ANQGSEA. The CDR3 sequence is CSVETGKDYEQYF. CDR3 sequence (DNA): TGCAGCGTAGAGACAGGGAAAGATTACGAGCAGTACTTC.

The chain links TRBV6-2 or TRBV6-3 to TRBJ1-1; perhaps TRBD1 as D (5 bases). The V and J ends lost 2 bases and 4 bases respectively, with 8 bases between them. The CDR3 is made up of 13 amino acids. The V gene's germline CDR1 is MNHEY and CDR2 SVGEGT. The CDR3 nucleotides are TGTGCCAGCAGTTACGGGGCCGCCACTGAAGCTTTCTTT. As protein: CASSYGAATEAFF.

This clonotype was counted a few times. V is TRBV7-8 and J is TRBJ2-2, with a tentative D call TRBD2 (5 bases). The CDR3 sequence is 15 residues long. Trimming left V 5 bases short and J 5 bases short, with 15 bases between. Per germline, CDR1 SGHVS and CDR2 FQNEAQ. CDR3 DNA: TGTGCCAGCAGCGCCGAGCTTGGGAGTACCGGGGAGCTGTTTTTT. This sequence encodes CASSAELGSTGELFF.

J is TRBJ2-6 and V is TRBV27; perhaps TRBD1 as D (6 bases). The V end was cut by 2 bases, the J end by 4 bases, with 15 bases between. The germline gives CDR1 MNHEY, CDR2 SMNVEV (reference sequence). This CDR3 is built from 17 residues. As DNA, the CDR3 is TGTGCCAGCAGTTTAACAGGGTCGCTGGCGGGGGCCAACGTCCTGACTTTC. It translates to CASSLTGSLAGANVLTF.

The chain recombines TRBV23-1 with TRBJ2-7; D is ambiguous. TRBV23-1 is placed among ORFs of uncertain function. The CDR3 has 14 residues. V gave up 4 bases and J gave up 3 bases, with 13 bases separating them. The CDR3 DNA is TGCGCCAGCAGTCGCGGCCCGGTGGGCTACGAGCAGTACTTC. Protein product: CASSRGPVGYEQYF.